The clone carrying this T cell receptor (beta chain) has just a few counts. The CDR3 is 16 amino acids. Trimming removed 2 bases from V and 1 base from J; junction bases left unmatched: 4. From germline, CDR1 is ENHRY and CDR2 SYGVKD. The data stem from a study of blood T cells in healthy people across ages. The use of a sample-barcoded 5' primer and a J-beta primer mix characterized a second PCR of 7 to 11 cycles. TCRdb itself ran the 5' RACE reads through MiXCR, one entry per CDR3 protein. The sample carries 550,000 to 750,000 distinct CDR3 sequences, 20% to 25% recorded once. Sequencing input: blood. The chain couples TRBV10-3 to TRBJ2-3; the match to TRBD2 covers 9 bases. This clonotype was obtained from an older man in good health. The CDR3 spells CAISEAASGGTDTQYF. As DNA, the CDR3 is TGTGCCATCAGTGAGGCGGCTAGCGGGGGCACAGATACGCAGTATTTT.